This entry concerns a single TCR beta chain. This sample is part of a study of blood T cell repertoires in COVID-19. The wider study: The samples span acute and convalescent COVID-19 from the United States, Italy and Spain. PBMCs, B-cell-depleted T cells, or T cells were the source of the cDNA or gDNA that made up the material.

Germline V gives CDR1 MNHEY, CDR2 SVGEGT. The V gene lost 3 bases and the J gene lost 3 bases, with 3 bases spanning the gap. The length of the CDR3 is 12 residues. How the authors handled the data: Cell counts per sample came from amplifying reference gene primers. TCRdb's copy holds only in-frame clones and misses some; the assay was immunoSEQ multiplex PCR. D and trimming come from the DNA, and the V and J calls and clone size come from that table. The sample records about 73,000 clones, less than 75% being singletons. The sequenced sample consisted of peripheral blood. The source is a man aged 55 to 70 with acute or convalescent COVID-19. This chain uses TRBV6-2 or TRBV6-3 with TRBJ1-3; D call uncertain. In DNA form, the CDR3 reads TGTGCCAGCAGTTATCGTGGAAACACCATATATTTT. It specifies CASSYRGNTIYF.